Following are 5 T cell receptor beta chains from one sample sequenced in a study of shared clonotypes between healthy human individuals. Sequencing was performed with immunoSEQ multiplex PCR; in TCRdb, only in-frame clones are kept and a portion is missing. The sample yields more than 2 million clones, 95% seen once. The sequencing sample was made of naive CD4+ T cells sorted from blood. The sample's subset: CD45RA+ positively selected. The receptor set was obtained from a man between 18 and 29 years old in good health.

CDR3 DNA sequence: TGTGCCAGCAGTTACTCCGGAAAGGGGCCCTACGAGCAGTACTTC. This encodes CASSYSGKGPYEQYF. The chain carries TRBV6-5 and TRBJ2-7; maybe TRBD1 (5 bases). Trimming pared 0 bases from V and 2 bases from J, leaving 11 bases between. This CDR3 region has 15 residues. CDR1 is MNHEY and CDR2 is SVGAGI in the germline V gene.

The rearrangement uses TRBV6-1 and TRBJ1-2; 11 nucleotides match TRBD1. The germline CDR1 and CDR2 sequences are MNHNS and SASEGT. This CDR3 has 13 residues. The V and J ends lost 5 bases and 10 bases, in that order; junction bases with no gene match: 6. DNA for the CDR3: TGTGCCAGCAGTTTAGGACAGGGGGCCGACTACACCTTC. Translated, it gives CASSLGQGADYTF.

This clone was found once. This clone may be a read error of a much larger clone one base away. The sample carries other DNA sequences with the same CDR3. The chain employs TRBV11-2 and TRBJ2-7; 11 bases line up with TRBD2. The germline gives CDR1 SGHAT, CDR2 FQNNGV. This CDR3 has 15 amino acids. The CDR3 protein is CASRPPGLAAYEQYF. CDR3 in DNA: TGCGCCAGCAGACCACCGGGACTAGCGGCCTACGAGCAGTACTTC.

The sample holds one count of this clone. The rearrangement links TRBV5-1 to TRBJ2-3; TRBD2 aligns across 10 bases. With V trimmed by 10 bases and J by 6 bases, 17 bases remained unmatched. The germline V gene has CDR1 SGHRS and CDR2 YFSETQ. CDR3 length: 16 amino acids. Here the CDR3 DNA reads TGCGCCGGCCAAAATCAAATTAGCGGGGGGACGGATACGCAGTATTTT. Residues: CAGQNQISGGTDTQYF. The full variable domain, with the rest looked up from reference TRBV5-1 and TRBJ2-3, is KAGVTQTPRYLIKTRGQQVTLSCSPISGHRSVSWYQQTPGQGLQFLFEYFSETQRNKGNFPGRFSGRQFSNSRSEMNVSTLELGDSALYLCAGQNQISGGTDTQYFGPGTRLTVL.

V and J are TRBV14 and TRBJ2-7; TRBD1 is a possible D gene (5 bases). The ends were cut back, 4 bases at V and 2 bases at J, with 9 bases in the middle. The germline CDR1 and CDR2 sequences are SGHDN and FVKESK. This CDR3 is 13 amino acids long. CDR3 protein: CASSRGRAYEQYF. DNA for the CDR3: TGTGCCAGCAGCCGCGGCAGGGCCTACGAGCAGTACTTC.